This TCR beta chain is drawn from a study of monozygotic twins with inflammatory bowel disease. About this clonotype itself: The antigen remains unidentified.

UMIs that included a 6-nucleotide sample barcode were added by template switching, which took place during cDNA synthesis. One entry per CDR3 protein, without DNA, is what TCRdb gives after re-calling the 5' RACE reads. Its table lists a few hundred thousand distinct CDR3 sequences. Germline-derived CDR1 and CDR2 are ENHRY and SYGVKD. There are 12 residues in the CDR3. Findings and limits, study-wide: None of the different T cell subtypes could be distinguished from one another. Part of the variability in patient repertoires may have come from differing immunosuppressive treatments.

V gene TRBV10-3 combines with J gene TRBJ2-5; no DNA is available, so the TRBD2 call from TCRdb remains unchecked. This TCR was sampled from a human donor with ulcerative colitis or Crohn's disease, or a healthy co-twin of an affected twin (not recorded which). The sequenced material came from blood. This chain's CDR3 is CAISASGETQYF.